This passage covers 22 T cell receptor beta chains from one sample sequenced in a study of blood T cells in healthy people across ages. The authors ran a second PCR of about 7 to 11 cycles using a sample-barcoded 5' primer and a J-beta primer mix. MiXCR, applied by TCRdb to the 5' RACE reads, yields one record per CDR3 protein. This sample has roughly 800,000 distinct CDR3 sequences, with 55% to 70% found just once. The sample consisted of blood. The receptors stem from a man younger than 45 in good health.

This sequence joins TRBV29-1 and TRBJ2-7; no firm D call. The CDR3 length is 17 residues. V was clipped by 5 bases and J by 3 bases, with 26 bases between them. Looked up from germline, CDR1 is SQVTM and CDR2 is ANQGSEA. CDR3 nucleotide sequence: TGCAGCGTTCGGGCCATGAAACCAAAAGAAAGCGTCTACGAGCAGTACTTC. It yields the protein CSVRAMKPKESVYEQYF.

V gene TRBV29-1 combines with J gene TRBJ2-3; D remains ambiguous. The CDR3 loop spans 12 amino acids. Deletions cut 0 bases from V and 11 bases from J, with 12 bases between. From germline, CDR1 is SQVTM and CDR2 ANQGSEA. CDR3 in amino acids: CSVEDSPAVQYF. For the CDR3, the DNA is TGCAGCGTTGAAGATTCCCCCGCAGTGCAGTATTTT.

This chain's CDR3 is CASSFSGSGSYEQYF. Written as DNA, the CDR3 is TGTGCCAGCAGCTTTAGCGGGAGTGGTTCCTACGAGCAGTACTTC. This chain links TRBV7-8 with TRBJ2-4; 9 positions agree with TRBD2. The better agreement between TRBJ2-7 and the DNA end casts doubt on the J call. The CDR3 extends over 15 amino acids. Germline-derived CDR1 and CDR2 are SGHVS and FQNEAQ.

The chain carries TRBV3-1 and TRBJ1-6; 9 positions match TRBD1. The CDR3 covers 14 residues. CDR1 LGHDT and CDR2 YNNKEL come from the germline V gene (reference sequence). V was clipped by 4 bases and J by 9 bases; unmatched bases: 4. The CDR3 region is CASSPQGAGSPLHF. CDR3 bases: TGTGCCAGCAGCCCACAGGGGGCAGGTTCACCCCTCCACTTT.

CDR3 coding DNA: TGTGCCAGCAGTCCCAGTGCACTACCCCAGTACTTC. Protein: CASSPSALPQYF. The chain couples TRBV6-1 to TRBJ2-5; D is unresolved. Trimming shortened V by 5 bases and J by 9 bases, and 13 bases separated the two germline ends. CDR3 length equals 12 residues. CDR1 is MNHNS and CDR2 is SASEGT in the germline V gene.

This clonotype was observed a few times. The J gene is TRBJ2-3, the V gene TRBV7-2, with D possibly TRBD2 on 6 matching bases. The length of the CDR3 is 14 residues. Trimming removed 5 bases at V and 4 bases at J, with 13 bases between. In germline, CDR1 is SGHTA, CDR2 FQGNSA. The CDR3 DNA reads TGTGCCAGCAGCCCTACTAGCTTCGCAGATACGCAGTATTTT. Translated: CASSPTSFADTQYF.

The chain has TRBV20-1 and TRBJ2-4; 13 bases map to TRBD2. This CDR3 contains 16 residues. V shed 0 bases, J shed 8 bases, and the junction held 7 bases outside the gene matches. In germline, CDR1 is DFQATT, CDR2 SNEGSKA (reference sequence). CDR3 sequence: CSARDWTSGSEYIQYF. CDR3 bases: TGCAGTGCTAGAGATTGGACTAGCGGGAGTGAGTACATTCAGTACTTC.

This chain links TRBV20-1 with TRBJ2-1; possible D gene TRBD2, 5 bases. Germline values: CDR1 DFQATT, CDR2 SNEGSKA (reference sequence). CDR3 length: 14 amino acids. Trimming shortened V by 0 bases and J by 1 base, and 7 bases separated the two germline ends. CDR3 sequence (DNA): TGCAGTGCTAGAGATGGACTTTCCTACAATGAGCAGTTCTTC. This encodes CSARDGLSYNEQFF.

The rearrangement joins TRBV6-1 to TRBJ1-2; D is unresolved. V was pared by 1 base and J by 4 bases, with 16 bases between. Germline lookup yields CDR1 MNHNS and CDR2 SASEGT. The CDR3 contains 16 residues. CDR3 sequence: CASSEGMGLSRYGYTF. CDR3 sequence (DNA): TGTGCCAGCAGTGAAGGGATGGGCCTAAGTCGCTATGGCTACACCTTC.

The chain has TRBV9 and TRBJ2-3; 8 bases fit TRBD2. The V segment lost 3 bases and the J segment 6 bases; nucleotides outside the gene matches: 15. Per germline, CDR1 SGDLS and CDR2 YYNGEE. This CDR3 spans 17 amino acids. CDR3 region: CASSASLTGGHEDTQYF. CDR3 DNA: TGTGCCAGCAGCGCTAGTCTAACGGGAGGGCATGAGGATACGCAGTATTTT.

Only a few counts were recorded for this clonotype. The chain carries TRBV7-3 and TRBJ1-1; D unresolved. Trimming pared 2 bases from V and 3 bases from J, leaving 10 bases between. This CDR3 has 14 amino acids. CDR1 and CDR2 (germline): SGHTA, FQGTGA. The CDR3 region has the DNA TGTGCCAGCAGCTTACGGGCCCTCGACACTGAAGCTTTCTTT. Protein: CASSLRALDTEAFF. The entire variable domain, with the rest obtained from reference TRBV7-3 and TRBJ1-1, is as follows: GAGVSQTPSNKVTEKGKYVELRCDPISGHTALYWYRQSLGQGPEFLIYFQGTGAADDSGLPNDRFFAVRPEGSVSTLKIQRTERGDSAVYLCASSLRALDTEAFFGQGTRLTVV.

The J gene is TRBJ1-2, the V gene TRBV5-8; 7 bases are a match to TRBD1. Per the germline V gene, CDR1 is SGHTS and CDR2 is YDEGEE. The CDR3 totals 13 residues. Trimming cost V 8 bases and J 5 bases; bases outside gene matches: 9. The CDR3 DNA follows: TGTGCCAGTCGGAAGACAGGGAAGTATGGCTACACCTTC. Protein product: CASRKTGKYGYTF.

This clonotype was counted between two and nine times. This chain uses TRBV20-1 with TRBJ2-5; D not resolved. CDR3 length: 15 amino acids. V dropped 4 bases and J dropped 2 bases, with 17 bases sitting between them. Germline-derived CDR1 and CDR2 are DFQATT and SNEGSKA (reference sequence). The CDR3 region is CSATRTVLLQETQYF. The CDR3 DNA reads as TGCAGTGCTACCCGGACGGTGTTACTTCAAGAGACCCAGTACTTC.

The gene calls are TRBV7-9 and TRBJ2-3; 9 bases match TRBD2. CDR3 length: 17 residues. After removal of 3 bases from V and 5 bases from J, the junction contained 12 bases not matched to a gene. Germline V lookup: CDR1 SEHNR, CDR2 FQNEAQ (reference sequence). The CDR3 coding sequence is TGTGCCAGCAGCTTCGCGGGGGGGCCTGTTTTCGGAGATACGCAGTATTTT. It translates to CASSFAGGPVFGDTQYF.

The chain links TRBV7-9 to TRBJ2-7; D may be TRBD1 (5 bases). CDR1 is SEHNR, CDR2 FQNEAQ, per germline (reference sequence). The ends were cut back, 4 bases at V and 2 bases at J, with 27 bases in the middle. The CDR3 loop spans 19 amino acids. The CDR3 sequence is CASSSLVYKNGARPYEQYF. CDR3 coding DNA: TGTGCCAGCAGCTCGTTGGTTTATAAGAATGGGGCGAGGCCCTACGAGCAGTACTTC. Combining the CDR3 with reference TRBV7-9 and TRBJ2-7 gives the whole variable domain DTGVSQNPRHKITKRGQNVTFRCDPISEHNRLYWYRQTLGQGPEFLTYFQNEAQLEKSRLLSDRFSAERPKGSFSTLEIQRTEQGDSAMYLCASSSLVYKNGARPYEQYFGPGTRLTVT.

Note on this clonotype: Germline and junction disagree at one end, which may indicate a read error. V usage is TRBV6-5 and J usage is TRBJ1-1; the D gene is possibly TRBD1 (5 bases). This CDR3 is built from 13 residues. Germline values: CDR1 MNHEY, CDR2 SVGAGI. The CDR3 loop reads CASSDSQATEAFF. The DNA for the CDR3 is TGTGCCAGCAGTGACTCACAGGCCACTGAAGCTTTCTTT.

The chain carries TRBV7-2 and TRBJ2-1; 9 bases align to TRBD2. V dropped 5 bases and J dropped 8; count of bases not matched to a gene: 13. CDR1 and CDR2 (germline): SGHTA, FQGNSA. This CDR3 is built from 16 residues. CDR3 region: CASSRAGASGIYEQFF. In DNA, the CDR3 is TGTGCCAGCAGCCGAGCCGGGGCTAGCGGGATATATGAGCAGTTCTTC.

This chain links TRBV24-1 with TRBJ2-5, with TRBD1 as a possible D gene (6 bases). The better agreement between TRBJ2-7 and the DNA end casts doubt on the J call. This CDR3 has 13 residues. Germline CDR1 and CDR2: KGHDR and SFDVKD. CDR3 DNA sequence: TGTGCCACCAGTGAACCGGACAGCTACGAGCAGTACTTC. Translating gives CATSEPDSYEQYF.

This rearrangement joins TRBV24-1 to TRBJ1-5; TRBD1 might be the D (5 bases). The CDR3 is made up of 14 amino acids. Germline loops: CDR1 KGHDR, CDR2 SFDVKD. Trimming took off 9 bases at V and 7 bases at J, with 18 bases between the two ends. CDR3 sequence: CATGELGENQPQHF. CDR3 nucleotide sequence: TGTGCCACCGGAGAGTTAGGGGAAAACCAGCCCCAGCATTTT.

This rearrangement joins TRBV30 to TRBJ1-5; D possibly corresponds to TRBD1 (6 bases). CDR3 size: 15 residues. V lost 0 bases and J 1 base, leaving 10 bases between the germline ends. The germline CDR1 and CDR2 sequences are GTSNPN and SVGIG (reference sequence). The CDR3 sequence: CAWSVSDRSNQPQHF. The CDR3 nucleotides read TGTGCCTGGAGTGTATCCGACAGGAGCAATCAGCCCCAGCATTTT.

V and J are TRBV20-1 and TRBJ2-7, with D maybe TRBD1 (6 bases). CDR1 and CDR2 from the germline V gene are DFQATT and SNEGSKA (reference sequence). V gave up 6 bases and J gave up 3 bases, with 15 bases separating them. The CDR3 contains 13 residues. CDR3 nucleotides: TGCAGTGCCTCAGAGGCAGGGGTCTACGAGCAGTACTTC. This encodes CSASEAGVYEQYF.

Concerning this clonotype itself: At one end the junction does not follow the germline gene, possibly because of a read error. The rearrangement links TRBV20-1 to TRBJ1-6, with no clear D. Looked up from germline, CDR1 is DFQATT and CDR2 is SNEGSKA (reference sequence). This CDR3 region has 19 residues. The CDR3 bases are TGCAGTGCTAGGAAGGCCAAACGAAACCCCCATGGAGCTAATTCGCCCCTCCACTTT. Translation: CSARKAKRNPHGANSPLHF.